Below are 19 T cell receptor beta chains sequenced from a single sample in a study of cytomegalovirus exposure and HLA in healthy donors. The PCR was carried out with 60 Vbeta primers and 13 Jbeta primers. Produced via immunoSEQ multiplex PCR; TCRdb's table is partial and in-frame only. The sample lists 120,000 or so clones, around 75% seen once, with roughly 3% in the top ten. Material: PBMCs. The receptors come from a woman aged 40 to 55 in good health and CMV-seropositive.

The V gene is TRBV2, the J gene TRBJ1-2; D call uncertain. V was cut by 3 bases and J by 2 bases, with 4 bases left in between. Germline CDR1 reads SNHLY; CDR2 reads FYNNEI. The CDR3 spans 12 residues. The DNA of the CDR3 is TGTGCCAGCAGTGACAGAAACTATGGCTACACCTTC. This encodes CASSDRNYGYTF.

The chain combines TRBV28 with TRBJ1-2, with 8 bases lining up with TRBD1. CDR1 and CDR2 from the germline V gene are MDHEN and SYDVKM. V gave up 7 bases and J gave up 4 bases; unmatched junction bases: 8. The CDR3 length is 14 residues. The DNA of the CDR3 is TGTGCCAGCATCCGGACAGGGACCGTCTATGGCTACACCTTC. Encoded protein: CASIRTGTVYGYTF.

The chain recombines TRBV19 with TRBJ1-3, with 9 positions matching TRBD1. Looked up from germline, CDR1 is LNHDA and CDR2 is SQIVND (reference sequence). The CDR3 is 16 amino acids. The V gene end was trimmed by 4 bases and the J gene end by 2 bases; junction bases not matched to a gene: 6. The CDR3 sequence: CASSNRQGDTGNTIYF. DNA for the CDR3: TGTGCCAGTAGTAACAGACAGGGGGATACTGGAAACACCATATATTTT.

The V gene is TRBV4-2, the J gene TRBJ2-3; D is ambiguous. CDR3 length equals 13 residues. V lost 0 bases and J lost 4, with 5 bases in between. Germline values: CDR1 LGHNA, CDR2 YNFKEQ. CDR3 protein: CASSQDQSDTQYF. The CDR3 DNA reads TGTGCCAGCAGCCAAGATCAGTCAGATACGCAGTATTTT.

The genes are TRBV5-1 and TRBJ1-5; D gene ambiguous. V shed 0 bases and J shed 1 base, with 8 bases lying between them. Germline CDR1 SGHRS, CDR2 YFSETQ. This CDR3 is built from 15 residues. The CDR3 coding sequence is TGCGCCAGCAGCTTGGGAGAGGTGAGCAATCAGCCCCAGCATTTT. Its translation: CASSLGEVSNQPQHF.

This sequence joins TRBV6-1 and TRBJ2-5; a weak D match, TRBD1 (6 bases). This CDR3 is 14 amino acids long. Germline V CDR1 and CDR2: MNHNS, SASEGT. V dropped 7 bases and J dropped 0 bases, with 12 bases sitting between them. Here the CDR3 DNA reads TGTGCCAGCACTCCGGGACACTACCAAGAGACCCAGTACTTC. It specifies CASTPGHYQETQYF.

This clone occurred once. The gene calls are TRBV7-9 and TRBJ2-7; 7 bases align to TRBD1. The trim removed 1 base at V and 5 bases at J, leaving 5 bases unmatched. The CDR3 is 14 amino acids. Germline lookup yields CDR1 SEHNR and CDR2 FQNEAQ (reference sequence). CDR3 nucleotides: TGTGCCAGCAGCTTAGAGGACAGGTTCAACGAGCAGTACTTC. This codes for CASSLEDRFNEQYF.

The rearrangement joins TRBV28 to TRBJ1-1, with D perhaps matching TRBD1 (5 bases). This CDR3 has 15 residues. Germline lookup yields CDR1 MDHEN and CDR2 SYDVKM. Trimming removed 5 bases at V and 0 bases at J, with 13 bases between. The chain's CDR3 is CASSPRVEMNTEAFF. The CDR3 DNA reads as TGTGCCAGCAGTCCCAGGGTTGAGATGAACACTGAAGCTTTCTTT. The complete variable domain, with remaining parts taken from reference TRBV28 and TRBJ1-1, reads DVKVTQSSRYLVKRTGEKVFLECVQDMDHENMFWYRQDPGLGLRLIYFSYDVKMKEKGDIPEGYSVSREKKERFSLILESASTNQTSMYLCASSPRVEMNTEAFFGQGTRLTVV.

Points on this clone: One end of the junction is discordant with germline, which a read error may explain. The chain couples TRBV28 to TRBJ1-2; TRBD1 is a possible D gene (5 bases). Looked up from germline, CDR1 is MDHEN and CDR2 is SYDVKM. CDR3 length: 13 residues. CDR3 nucleotides: TGTGCCGGCAGTTTAAAGGGGTTTGGTGGCTACACCTTC. It codes for CAGSLKGFGGYTF.

The chain recombines TRBV5-1 with TRBJ2-5; perhaps TRBD1 as D (6 bases). Trimming shortened V by 0 bases and J by 4 bases, and 10 bases separated the two germline ends. CDR3 length equals 14 residues. Looked up from germline, CDR1 is SGHRS and CDR2 is YFSETQ. The DNA for the CDR3 is TGCGCCAGCAGCTTGGAATGGGGGCGAGAGACCCAGTACTTC. Amino acids: CASSLEWGRETQYF.

This chain uses TRBV2 with TRBJ1-5; the match to TRBD1 covers 8 bases. Germline assignment: CDR1 SNHLY and CDR2 FYNNEI. CDR3 length: 15 residues. V dropped 1 base and J dropped 3; count of bases not matched to a gene: 2. The CDR3 protein is CASSEVGQDNQPQHF. CDR3 sequence (DNA): TGTGCCAGCAGTGAAGTGGGACAGGACAATCAGCCCCAGCATTTT.

In this sample, this clone turned up a few times. The chain has TRBV9 and TRBJ2-2; 9 positions agree with TRBD2. CDR1 SGDLS and CDR2 YYNGEE come from the germline V gene. V lost 3 bases and J lost 1; bases outside the gene matches: 4. The CDR3 sequence is 16 residues long. CDR3 amino acids: CASSALLAGNTGELFF. The CDR3 DNA follows: TGTGCCAGCAGCGCCCTACTAGCGGGGAACACCGGGGAGCTGTTTTTT.

This clone turned up a few times. The chain recombines TRBV9 with TRBJ2-1; 9 bases are a match to TRBD2. Germline V gives CDR1 SGDLS, CDR2 YYNGEE. V gave up 4 bases and J gave up 0 bases; unmatched junction bases: 5. There are 16 residues in the CDR3. The CDR3 nucleotides read TGTGCCAGCAGCTTTAGCGGGGGCCTCTCCTACAATGAGCAGTTCTTC. Its translation: CASSFSGGLSYNEQFF.

This chain's CDR3 is CASSLDTGGYNSPLHF. The CDR3 nucleotides are TGTGCCAGCAGCTTAGATACCGGGGGGTATAATTCACCCCTCCACTTT. V is TRBV11-2 and J is TRBJ1-6, with a weak D call TRBD1 (5 bases). Germline-derived CDR1 and CDR2 are SGHAT and FQNNGV. Trimming took off 0 bases at V and 4 bases at J, with 10 bases between the two ends. The CDR3 covers 16 residues.

The J gene is TRBJ2-7, the V gene TRBV7-3, with a tentative D call TRBD1 (5 bases). The CDR3 spans 13 residues. Germline CDR1 is SGHTA and CDR2 is FQGTGA. The germline V and J ends were trimmed by 5 bases and 4 bases, with 12 bases remaining between them. CDR3 sequence (DNA): TGTGCCAGCAGCCCAGGGTCTACTTACGAGCAGTACTTC. Its translation: CASSPGSTYEQYF.

V usage is TRBV18 and J usage is TRBJ1-6; the D is unclear. Per the germline V gene, CDR1 is KGHSH and CDR2 is LQKENI. The CDR3 totals 17 residues. Trimming took 4 bases from V and 10 from J, leaving 23 bases between them. DNA of the CDR3: TGTGCCAGCTCACTATTTAGCTTGGACGGACTGGACTCACCCCTCCACTTT. Translation gives CASSLFSLDGLDSPLHF.

The chain links TRBV5-6 to TRBJ2-2, with TRBD2 identical over 11 bases. The CDR3 covers 15 residues. Germline CDR1 is SGHDT and CDR2 is YYEEEE. J lost 4 bases, V lost 7 bases, and 6 bases had no gene match. CDR3 amino acids: CASRLAGGPTGELFF. CDR3 DNA sequence: TGTGCCAGCCGTTTAGCGGGGGGGCCCACCGGGGAGCTGTTTTTT.

A remark on this clone: The sample carries other DNA sequences with the same CDR3. The rearrangement uses TRBV2 and TRBJ1-2, with D perhaps matching TRBD1 (6 bases). The CDR3 runs 12 residues. V gave up 2 bases and J gave up 6 bases, with 7 bases separating them. Germline CDR1 SNHLY, CDR2 FYNNEI. The CDR3 is CASSERGNGYTF. For the CDR3, the DNA is TGTGCCAGCAGTGAAAGGGGGAATGGCTACACCTTC.

This sequence joins TRBV30 and TRBJ1-5; 8 nucleotides align to TRBD1. J lost 2 bases, V lost 5 bases, and 2 bases had no gene match. Germline V gene lookup returns CDR1 GTSNPN and CDR2 SVGIG (reference sequence). The CDR3 spans 13 residues. The CDR3 is CAWGTGGNQPQHF. The CDR3 DNA is TGTGCCTGGGGGACAGGCGGCAATCAGCCCCAGCATTTT. The whole variable domain, filled in from reference TRBV30 and TRBJ1-5, reads SQTIHQWPATLVQPVGSPLSLECTVEGTSNPNLYWYRQAAGRGLQLLFYSVGIGQISSEVPQNLSASRPQDRQFILSSKKLLLSDSGFYLCAWGTGGNQPQHFGDGTRLSIL.